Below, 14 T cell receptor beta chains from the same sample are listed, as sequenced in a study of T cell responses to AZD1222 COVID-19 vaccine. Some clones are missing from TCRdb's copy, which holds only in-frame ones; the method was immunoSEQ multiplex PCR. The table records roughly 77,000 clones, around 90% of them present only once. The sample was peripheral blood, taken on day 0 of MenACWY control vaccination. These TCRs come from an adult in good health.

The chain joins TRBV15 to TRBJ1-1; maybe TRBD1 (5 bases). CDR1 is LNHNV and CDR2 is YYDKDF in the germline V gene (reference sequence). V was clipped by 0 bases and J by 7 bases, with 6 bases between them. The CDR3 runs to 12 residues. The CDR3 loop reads CATSREGGEAFF. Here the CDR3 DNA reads TGTGCCACCAGCAGAGAGGGGGGTGAAGCTTTCTTT.

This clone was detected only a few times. The CDR3 region is CASSQRTGYGYEQYF. The CDR3, as DNA: TGTGCCAGCAGCCAACGGACAGGATATGGCTACGAGCAGTACTTC. The chain is built from TRBV2 and TRBJ2-7, with 7 bases matching TRBD1. There are 15 residues in the CDR3. Germline assignment: CDR1 SNHLY and CDR2 FYNNEI. The trim removed 6 bases at V and 3 bases at J, leaving 11 bases unmatched.

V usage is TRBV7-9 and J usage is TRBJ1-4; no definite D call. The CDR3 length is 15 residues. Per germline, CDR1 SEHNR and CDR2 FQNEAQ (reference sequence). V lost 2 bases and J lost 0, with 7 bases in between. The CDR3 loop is CASSLRFATNEKLFF. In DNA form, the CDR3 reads TGTGCCAGCAGCTTAAGGTTTGCAACTAATGAAAAACTGTTTTTT.

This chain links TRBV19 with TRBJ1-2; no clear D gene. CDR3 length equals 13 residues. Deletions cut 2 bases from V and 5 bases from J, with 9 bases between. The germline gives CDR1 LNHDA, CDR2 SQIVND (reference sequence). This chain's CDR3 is CASSIRFRYGYTF. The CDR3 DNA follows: TGTGCCAGTAGTATACGTTTCCGTTATGGCTACACCTTC.

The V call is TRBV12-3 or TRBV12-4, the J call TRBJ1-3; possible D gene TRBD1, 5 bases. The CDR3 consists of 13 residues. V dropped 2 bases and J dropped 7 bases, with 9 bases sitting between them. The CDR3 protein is CASSLQGGNTIYF. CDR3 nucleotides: TGTGCCAGCAGTTTACAGGGAGGTAACACCATATATTTT.

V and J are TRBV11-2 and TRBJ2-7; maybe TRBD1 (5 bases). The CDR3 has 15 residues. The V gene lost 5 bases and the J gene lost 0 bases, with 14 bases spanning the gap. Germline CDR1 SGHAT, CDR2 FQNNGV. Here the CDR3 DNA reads TGTGCCAGCAGCCCAGACAGTCTACTCTCCTACGAGCAGTACTTC. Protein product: CASSPDSLLSYEQYF.

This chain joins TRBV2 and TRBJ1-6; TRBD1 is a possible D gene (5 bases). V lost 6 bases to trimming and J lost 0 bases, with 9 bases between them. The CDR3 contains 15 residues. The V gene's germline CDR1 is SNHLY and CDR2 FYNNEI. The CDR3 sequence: CASRDMSSYNSPLHF. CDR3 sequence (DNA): TGTGCCAGCAGGGACATGAGCTCCTATAATTCACCCCTCCACTTT.

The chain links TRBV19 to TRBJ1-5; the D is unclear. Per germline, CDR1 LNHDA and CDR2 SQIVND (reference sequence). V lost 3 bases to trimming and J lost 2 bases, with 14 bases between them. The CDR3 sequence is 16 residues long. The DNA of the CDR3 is TGTGCCAGTAGTATGGCTCAGTGGAGGGGCAATCAGCCCCAGCATTTT. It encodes CASSMAQWRGNQPQHF.

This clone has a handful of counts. The DNA of the CDR3 is TGTGCCACCAGCAGGTACAGGGGAACTAATGAAAAACTGTTTTTT. Its protein product is CATSRYRGTNEKLFF. The chain combines TRBV15 with TRBJ1-4; 7 nucleotides agree with TRBD1. Germline trimming cut 3 bases from V and 1 base from J; bases unmatched to any gene: 2. Per the germline V gene, CDR1 is LNHNV and CDR2 is YYDKDF (reference sequence). The CDR3 runs to 15 residues.

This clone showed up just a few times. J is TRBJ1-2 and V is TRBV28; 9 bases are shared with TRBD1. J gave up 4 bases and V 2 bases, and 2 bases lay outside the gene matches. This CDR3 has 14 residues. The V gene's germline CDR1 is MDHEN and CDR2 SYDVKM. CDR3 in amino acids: CASSLGTGSYGYTF. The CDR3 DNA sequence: TGTGCCAGCAGTTTAGGGACAGGGAGCTATGGCTACACCTTC.

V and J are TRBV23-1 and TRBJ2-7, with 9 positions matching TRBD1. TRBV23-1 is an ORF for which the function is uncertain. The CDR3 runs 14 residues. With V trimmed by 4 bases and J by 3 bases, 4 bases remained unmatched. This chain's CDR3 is CASSRGDRVYEQYF. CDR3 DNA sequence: TGCGCCAGCAGTCGGGGGGACAGGGTCTACGAGCAGTACTTC.

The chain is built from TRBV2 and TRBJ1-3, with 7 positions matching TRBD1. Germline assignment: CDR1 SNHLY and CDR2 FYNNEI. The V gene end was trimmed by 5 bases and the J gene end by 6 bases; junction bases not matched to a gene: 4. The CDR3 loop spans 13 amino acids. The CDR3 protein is CASSPDRVNTIYF. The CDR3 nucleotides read TGTGCCAGCAGTCCCGACAGGGTAAACACCATATATTTT.

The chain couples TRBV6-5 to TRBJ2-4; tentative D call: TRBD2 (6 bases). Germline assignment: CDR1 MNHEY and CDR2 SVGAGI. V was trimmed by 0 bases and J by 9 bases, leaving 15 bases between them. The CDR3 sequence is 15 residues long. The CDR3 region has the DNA TGTGCCAGCAGTTACTCTTCATCGCAGGGAGGCATTCAGTACTTC. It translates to CASSYSSSQGGIQYF.

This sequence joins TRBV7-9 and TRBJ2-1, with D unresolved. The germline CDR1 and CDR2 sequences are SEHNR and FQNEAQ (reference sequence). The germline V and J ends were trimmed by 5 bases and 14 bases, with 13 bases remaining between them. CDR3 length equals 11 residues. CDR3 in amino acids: CASSVDIAEFF. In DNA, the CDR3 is TGTGCCAGCAGCGTTGACATCGCGGAGTTCTTC.